This TCR beta chain derives from a study of OX40 agonist ivuxolimab in advanced cancers. Study-level background: Ivuxolimab, which is an agonistic anti-OX40 (CD134) antibody, was administered to the patients.

Concerning this clone itself: At one of its ends the junction is not consistent with the germline gene, which may arise from a read error.

Only in-frame clones appear in the TCRdb table, and some are missing; sequencing was by immunoSEQ multiplex PCR. The table records roughly 87,000 clones, less than 95% of them present only once. The CDR3 spans 15 residues. CDR1 and CDR2 (germline): MNHEY, SVGAGI. Any history of autoimmune disease or systemic immunosuppression disqualified patients. The origin of this receptor is an adult with an advanced solid tumor such as melanoma, head and neck, liver or kidney cancer. The rearrangement uses TRBV6-5 and TRBJ1-5, with D possibly being TRBD1 (5 bases). The sample consisted of CD4+ or CD8+ T cells sorted from blood, taken in a trial of the OX40 agonist ivuxolimab. The CDR3 DNA sequence: TGTGCCAGCAGTGACTCGGCTGCAGGGAATCAGCCCCAGCATTTT. Translating it yields CASSDSAAGNQPQHF.